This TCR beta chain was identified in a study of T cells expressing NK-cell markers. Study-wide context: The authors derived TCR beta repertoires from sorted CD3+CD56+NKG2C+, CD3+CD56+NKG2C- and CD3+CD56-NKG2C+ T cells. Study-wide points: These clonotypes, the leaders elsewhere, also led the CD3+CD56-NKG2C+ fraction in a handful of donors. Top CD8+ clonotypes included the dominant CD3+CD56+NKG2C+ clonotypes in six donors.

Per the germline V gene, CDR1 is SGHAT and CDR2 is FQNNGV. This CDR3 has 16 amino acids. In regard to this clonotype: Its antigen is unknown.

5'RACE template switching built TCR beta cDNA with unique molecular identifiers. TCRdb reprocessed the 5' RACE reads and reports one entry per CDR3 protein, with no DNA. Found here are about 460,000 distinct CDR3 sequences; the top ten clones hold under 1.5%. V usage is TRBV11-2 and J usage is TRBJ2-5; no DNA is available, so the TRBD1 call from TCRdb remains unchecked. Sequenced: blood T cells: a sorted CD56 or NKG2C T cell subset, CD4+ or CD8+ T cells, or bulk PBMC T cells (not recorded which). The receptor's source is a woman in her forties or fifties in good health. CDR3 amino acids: CASSPLSRGLQETQYF.